These T cell receptor beta chains were read from a single sample in a study of blood T cells in healthy people across ages. MiXCR, run by TCRdb on the 5' RACE reads, gives a single entry per CDR3 protein. The sample comprises about 1.8 million distinct CDR3 sequences, around half of which are singletons, and around 2.1% rests with the top ten. The sequencing input was blood. The receptors shown here come from a woman aged 40 to 50 in good health. Each CDR3 is given with its conserved first and last residue. D genes are given only for firm matches. Size is omitted from some rows. Given values are once, few, many or a class for expanded clones.

V: TRBV4-3; D: -; J: TRBJ1-1; size: -; DNA: TGCGCCAGCAGCCAAGATTTGGGGTTGAACACTGAAGCTTTCTTT; CDR3: CASSQDLGLNTEAFF
V: TRBV20-1; D: TRBD2; J: TRBJ2-3; size: -; DNA: TGCAGTGCTATGTCACCCCCGCGGGGGAGCGATACGCAGTATTTT; CDR3: CSAMSPPRGSDTQYF
V: TRBV3-1; D: -; J: TRBJ2-5; size: -; DNA: TGTGCCAGCAGCCAACTTGTGGGGGCCGGGGAGACCCAGTACTTC; CDR3: CASSQLVGAGETQYF
V: TRBV4-1; D: TRBD2; J: TRBJ2-1; size: -; DNA: TGCGCCAGCAGCCTCATAATACCGGGACTAGCGGACTCCTACAATGAGCAGTTCTTC; CDR3: CASSLIIPGLADSYNEQFF
V: TRBV5-1; D: TRBD2; J: TRBJ2-1; size: few; DNA: TGCGCCAGCAGCCTATGGACTAGCGGGGGTTACAATGAGCAGTTCTTC; CDR3: CASSLWTSGGYNEQFF
V: TRBV7-2; D: -; J: TRBJ2-5; size: few; DNA: TGTGCCAGCAGCTTAGATGGTTTCGAGACCCAGTACTTC; CDR3: CASSLDGFETQYF
V: TRBV20-1; D: TRBD2; J: TRBJ2-1; size: -; DNA: TGCAGTGCTAGATACAAAATCCAACTAGCGGGGGGCCGATACAATGAGCAGTTCTTC; CDR3: CSARYKIQLAGGRYNEQFF
V: TRBV20-1; D: -; J: TRBJ1-6; size: -; DNA: TGCAGTGCTGCCGGCGTTCAAAAGAATTCACCCCTCCACTTT; CDR3: CSAAGVQKNSPLHF
V: TRBV2; D: -; J: TRBJ2-1; size: once; DNA: TGTGCCAGCAGTGAAGCTCTTATCGGCCCCTACAATGAGCAGTTCTTC; CDR3: CASSEALIGPYNEQFF
V: TRBV7-7; D: -; J: TRBJ2-5; size: -; DNA: TGTGCTAGCAGCCCACAGGGATGGTCAGAGACCCAGTACTTC; CDR3: CASSPQGWSETQYF
V: TRBV24-1; D: -; J: TRBJ2-3; size: -; DNA: TGTGCCACCAGTGATTTGCTACGCGGGACTAGCACAGATACGCAGTATTTT; CDR3: CATSDLLRGTSTDTQYF
V: TRBV4-2; D: TRBD2; J: TRBJ2-5; size: few; DNA: TGTGCCAGCAGCCAAGTGTCGAGCGGGGGGTCCCAAGAGACCCAGTACTTC; CDR3: CASSQVSSGGSQETQYF